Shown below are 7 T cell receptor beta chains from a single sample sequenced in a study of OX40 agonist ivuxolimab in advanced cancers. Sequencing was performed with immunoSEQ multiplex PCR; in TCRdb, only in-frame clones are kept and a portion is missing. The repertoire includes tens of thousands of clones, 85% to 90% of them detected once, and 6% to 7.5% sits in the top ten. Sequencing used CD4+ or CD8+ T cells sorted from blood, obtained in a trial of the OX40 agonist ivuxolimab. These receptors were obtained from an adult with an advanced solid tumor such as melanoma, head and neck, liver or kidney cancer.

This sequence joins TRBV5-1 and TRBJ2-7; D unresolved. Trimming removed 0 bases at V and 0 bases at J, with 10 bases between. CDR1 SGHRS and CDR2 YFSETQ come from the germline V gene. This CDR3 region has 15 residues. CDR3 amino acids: CASSLVLESSYEQYF. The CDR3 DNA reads TGCGCCAGCAGCTTGGTTCTAGAGAGCTCCTACGAGCAGTACTTC.

The CDR3 spells CASTGRTNYEQYF. CDR3 bases: TGTGCCAGCACAGGGCGGACGAACTACGAGCAGTACTTC. The genes are TRBV6-5 and TRBJ2-7; D might be TRBD1 (5 bases). V gave up 7 bases and J gave up 3 bases, with 13 bases separating them. The CDR3 is made up of 13 amino acids. CDR1 and CDR2 from the germline V gene are MNHEY and SVGAGI.

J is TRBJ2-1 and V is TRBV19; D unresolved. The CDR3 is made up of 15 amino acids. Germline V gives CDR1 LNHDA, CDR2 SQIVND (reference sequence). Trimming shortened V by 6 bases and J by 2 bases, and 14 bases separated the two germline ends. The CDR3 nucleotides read TGTGCCAGTAGAGGCTACATCGTGCCCTACAATGAGCAGTTCTTC. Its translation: CASRGYIVPYNEQFF.

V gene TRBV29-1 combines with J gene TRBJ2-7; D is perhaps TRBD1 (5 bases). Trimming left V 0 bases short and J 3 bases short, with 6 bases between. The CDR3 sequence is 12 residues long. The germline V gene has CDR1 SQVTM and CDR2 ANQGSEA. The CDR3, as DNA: TGCAGCGTTGAAGATCAGGGCTACGAGCAGTACTTC. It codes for CSVEDQGYEQYF.

CDR3 bases: TGTGCCAGCAGCACGCGGGACCCCAGGGGAAATGAGCAGTTCTTC. Residues: CASSTRDPRGNEQFF. The gene calls are TRBV7-9 and TRBJ2-1; D may correspond to TRBD1 or TRBD2 (6 bases each). This CDR3 comprises 15 residues. Trimming removed 5 bases at V and 7 bases at J, with 18 bases between. Germline CDR1 and CDR2: SEHNR and FQNEAQ (reference sequence). Supplemented by reference TRBV7-9 and TRBJ2-1, the full variable domain reads DTGVSQNPRHKITKRGQNVTFRCDPISEHNRLYWYRQTLGQGPEFLTYFQNEAQLEKSRLLSDRFSAERPKGSFSTLEIQRTEQGDSAMYLCASSTRDPRGNEQFFGPGTRLTVL.

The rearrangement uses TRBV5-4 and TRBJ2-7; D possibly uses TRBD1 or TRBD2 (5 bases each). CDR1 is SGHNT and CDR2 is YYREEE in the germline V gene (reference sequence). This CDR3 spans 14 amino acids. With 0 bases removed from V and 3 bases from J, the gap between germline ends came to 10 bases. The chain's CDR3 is CASSLEGTDYEQYF. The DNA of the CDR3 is TGTGCCAGCAGCTTGGAGGGGACCGACTACGAGCAGTACTTC.

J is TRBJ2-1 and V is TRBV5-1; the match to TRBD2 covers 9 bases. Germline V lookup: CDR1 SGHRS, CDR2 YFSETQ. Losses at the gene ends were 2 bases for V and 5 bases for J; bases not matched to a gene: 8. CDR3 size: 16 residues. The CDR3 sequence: CASSLMGGRADNEQFF. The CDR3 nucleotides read TGCGCCAGCAGCTTAATGGGCGGGAGGGCCGACAATGAGCAGTTCTTC.